This T cell receptor (beta chain) was recorded in a study of CD8 T cells in ankylosing spondylitis. The study, taken as a whole, reports: What appeared characteristic of ankylosing spondylitis blood was a TCR beta motif of under 10 highly homologous variants. Clones tied to disease were said to be significantly enriched in matched ankylosing spondylitis synovial fluid.

This clonotype has a handful of counts. The antigen is undetermined. Preparation of TCR beta libraries was done by quantitative 5'-RACE with molecular barcodes. TCRdb itself ran the 5' RACE reads through MiXCR, one entry per CDR3 protein. This table has 350,000 to 400,000 distinct CDR3 sequences, roughly 20% appearing once. The CDR3 totals 14 residues. CDR1 SQVTM and CDR2 ANQGSEA come from the germline V gene. The V gene lost 4 bases and the J gene lost 0 bases, with 9 bases spanning the gap. This receptor was identified in a male donor with ankylosing spondylitis or in good health (not recorded which). The specimen sequenced was blood, either unsorted or a sorted T cell fraction (not recorded which). The genes are TRBV29-1 and TRBJ2-2; D not certain. The CDR3 sequence: CSVGGRANTGELFF. The CDR3 DNA is TGCAGCGTTGGCGGTAGGGCGAACACCGGGGAGCTGTTTTTT.